This T cell receptor (beta chain) was sequenced in a study of breast tumors, draining lymph nodes, adjacent tissues. TCRdb reprocessed the multiplex PCR reads via MiXCR and lists one record per CDR3 protein. The table records approximately 150,000 distinct CDR3 sequences, about 30% of them present only once. This clonotype was observed at least ten times. Breast cancer patients provided tissue from their axillary draining lymph nodes. Germline CDR1 and CDR2: DFQATT and SNEGSKA (reference sequence). This CDR3 is built from 16 residues. V lost 2 bases, J lost 0 bases, and 14 bases lay in between. The sequence derives from a female donor with breast cancer. Some clones in this sample may be carry-over from other donors' samples. This chain links TRBV20-1 with TRBJ2-1; weak D call: TRBD1 (6 bases). Sequenced sample: axillary lymph node tissue. This CDR3 is CSARSPDRYSYNEQFF. The CDR3 coding sequence is TGCAGTGCTAGATCTCCTGACAGGTACTCCTACAATGAGCAGTTCTTC.